The text below deals with one TCR beta chain. This clonotype has more than one count but fewer than ten. Its target antigen remains unknown. No quality values exist for individual bases; no much larger clone is one base distant. This record comes from a study of blood T cells in healthy people across ages (dated by TCRdb to the mid-2010s). For the wider study: Template switching captured roughly one uniquely barcoded TCR beta cDNA molecule per two T cells in model experiments. Using deep sequencing normalized with unique cDNA molecular identifiers, the study measured how TCR beta repertoire diversity changes with age. Four age groups were formed from the donors: young (average approximately 15 years), middle-aged (around 41), aged (roughly 56) and long-lived (roughly 81). Two additional independent replicas of 1 million unique cDNA reads from the same blood draw were analyzed for two donors (one aged 18 to 29 and one aged 80 or older). General conclusions and limits of the study: The percentage of naive T cells measured by flow cytometry correlated strongly with observed TCR beta diversity. Because donor CMV infection status was unknown, age-related changes in expanded clonotypes were potentially confounded. Observed TCR beta diversity per million T cells fell roughly linearly with age, and a significant reduction was already apparent by age roughly 40. Because profiling used bulk unsorted PBMCs, naive and antigen-experienced compartments could not be compared conclusively. Compared with the aged group, more naive CD4+ T cells, fewer expanded clones and increased TCR diversity were shown by the long-lived group, suggesting age selection. Total diversity estimates from one million sequenced T cells were considered lower bounds and underestimates.

Its CDR3 holds 16 amino acids, cysteine through phenylalanine. Of all the DNA, just the CDR3 is kept, 48 bases in frame from base 1. V is pared back by 3 bases and J by 5 bases, with 19 bases lying between the germline termini. Receptor amplification or capture employed 5' RACE. These reads were obtained on an Illumina HiSeq 2500. The second PCR ran for about 7 to 11 cycles and used a J-beta primer mix along with a sample-barcoded 5' primer. A template-switch 5' adaptor carrying 12 random nucleotides introduced a unique molecular identifier onto each TCR beta cDNA molecule. At least 2.5 million CDR3-containing paired-end reads were obtained from each sample. First-strand cDNA was synthesized from all RNA with the Mint cDNA synthesis kit, primed by a TRBC-specific oligonucleotide. All cDNA was treated with uracil-DNA glycosylase and then went through a first 18-cycle PCR with the universal primers M1SS and BC2_uni_R. The source study handled its data this way. Normalization of each sample was performed by random selection of 1 million high-quality reads, each carrying a distinct molecular identifier. Instead of being binned into consensus sequences, reads that shared molecular identifiers were thrown out. MiTCR, run with a Q25 quality threshold and the strictest error-elimination algorithm, handled CDR3 identification, clonotype clustering and error correction. A nonparametric unseen species model with Euler transformation was used to estimate a lower bound on total TCR beta diversity. TCRdb ran its own pipeline on the public reads, namely fastp trimming at Q25 and MiXCR clone calling, and kept in-frame beta chains. Here each entry gathers all rows of one CDR3 protein and keeps the most common genes and DNA. These V and J calls originate from TCRdb's pipeline instead of the authors' own analysis. Recorded for this sample are more than 900,000 distinct CDR3 sequences; almost 25% of them occurred a single time. The ten largest clones take up 0.65% to 0.75% of the sample.

The donors were roughly 39 Caucasian individuals from Russia, aged about 6 to 95 years, who were systemically healthy. Each donor gave ten milliliters of peripheral blood, collected into EDTA-treated Vacutainer tubes. Ficoll-Paque density-gradient centrifugation was used to isolate PBMCs, with at least 6 million per sample. Total RNA was extracted from PBMCs with Trizol reagent, with at least 5 micrograms obtained per sample. The percentages of naive CD45RAhigh/CD27high T cells were determined by flow cytometry on a PBMC aliquot from every donor. The same sample was also used in a study of T cells of mothers and their children. From that second study: Nine systemically healthy Caucasian individuals served as donors, namely three mothers together with their six children. cDNA synthesis consumed the entire amount of extracted RNA, loaded at around 1.5 ug RNA in each 15 ul reaction. Sample barcodes and 2-4 random nucleotides were added via the M1S primer in the second PCR. Each mother yielded over 8.5 million TCR beta CDR3 reads and each child a few million reads. TCR recombination output is similarly shaped by thymic selection in related and unrelated pairs, with a minor effect exerted by inherited differences. Normalized repertoire overlap in related mother-child pairs was always slightly higher than in unrelated mother-child pairs, but the difference was never significant. No persistent microchimeric T cell clones were found, with a detection sensitivity of 80 to 100 clones per million clonotypes. Deep NGS was used in the study to compare the TCR beta repertoires of mothers and children and to look for features that separate related mother-child pairs from unrelated individuals. Mothers averaged about 40 +/- 4 years of age and children averaged approximately 12 +/- 4 years. Libraries were sequenced on Illumina HiSeq 2000 with 100+100 nt paired-end reads after adapter ligation with NEBNext reagents. To prevent cross-contamination, the mother and child libraries were prepared a month apart and were sequenced in separate runs. For each donor, somewhere between roughly 500,000 and 2,100,000 distinct TCR beta clonotypes were identified. Naive TCR beta clonotypes were estimated from low-frequency clonotypes matched to each donor's FACS-determined naive share, without sorting.

The V gene is TRBV12-3 or TRBV12-4 and the J gene is TRBJ1-2; a weak D assignment points to TRBD1 (6 bases agree). Input material: blood. This clonotype originated in a girl aged 2-10 years in good health. The CDR3 amino acid sequence is: CASSLVMWGREYGYTF. The DNA sequence follows: TGTGCCAGCAGTTTGGTAATGTGGGGGCGAGAGTATGGCTACACCTTC.